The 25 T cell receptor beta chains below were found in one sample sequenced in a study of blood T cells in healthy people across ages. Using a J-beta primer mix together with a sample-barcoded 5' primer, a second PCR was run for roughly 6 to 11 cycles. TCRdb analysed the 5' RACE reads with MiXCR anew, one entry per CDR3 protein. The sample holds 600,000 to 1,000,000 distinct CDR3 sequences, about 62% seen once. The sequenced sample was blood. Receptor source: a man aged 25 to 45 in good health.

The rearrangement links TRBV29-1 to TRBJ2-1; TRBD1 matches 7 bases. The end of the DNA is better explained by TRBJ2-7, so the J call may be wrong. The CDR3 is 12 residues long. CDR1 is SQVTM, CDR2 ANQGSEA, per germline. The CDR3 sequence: CSAGGDYNEQYF. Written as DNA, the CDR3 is TGCAGCGCAGGGGGAGACTACAATGAGCAGTACTTC.

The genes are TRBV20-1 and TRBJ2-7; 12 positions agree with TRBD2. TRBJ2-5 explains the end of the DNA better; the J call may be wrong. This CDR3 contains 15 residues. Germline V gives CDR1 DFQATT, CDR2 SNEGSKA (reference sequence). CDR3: CSARDRTSGVETQYF. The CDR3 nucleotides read TGCAGTGCTAGAGATAGGACTAGCGGGGTAGAGACCCAGTACTTC.

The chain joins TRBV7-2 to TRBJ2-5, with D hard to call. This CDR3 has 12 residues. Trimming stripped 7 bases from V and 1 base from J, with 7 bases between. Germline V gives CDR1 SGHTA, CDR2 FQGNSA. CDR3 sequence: CASTFAQETQYF. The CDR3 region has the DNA TGTGCCAGCACCTTCGCCCAAGAGACCCAGTACTTC. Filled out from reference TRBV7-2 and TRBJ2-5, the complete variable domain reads GAGVSQSPSNKVTEKGKDVELRCDPISGHTALYWYRQSLGQGLEFLIYFQGNSAPDKSGLPSDRFSAERTGGSVSTLTIQRTQQEDSAVYLCASTFAQETQYFGPGTRLLVL.

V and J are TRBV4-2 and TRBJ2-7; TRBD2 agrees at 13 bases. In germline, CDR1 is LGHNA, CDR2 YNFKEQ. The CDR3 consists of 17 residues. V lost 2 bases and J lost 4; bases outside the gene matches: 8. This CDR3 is CASSQSSGTSGIYEQYF. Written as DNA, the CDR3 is TGTGCCAGCAGCCAATCATCCGGGACTAGCGGGATATACGAGCAGTACTTC.

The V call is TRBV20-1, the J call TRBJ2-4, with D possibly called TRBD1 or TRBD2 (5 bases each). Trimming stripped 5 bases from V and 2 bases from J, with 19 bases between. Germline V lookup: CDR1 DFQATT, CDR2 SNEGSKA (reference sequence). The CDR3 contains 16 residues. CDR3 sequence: CSAPTINQGTKNIQYF. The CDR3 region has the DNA TGCAGTGCTCCGACTATCAACCAGGGTACCAAAAACATTCAGTACTTC.

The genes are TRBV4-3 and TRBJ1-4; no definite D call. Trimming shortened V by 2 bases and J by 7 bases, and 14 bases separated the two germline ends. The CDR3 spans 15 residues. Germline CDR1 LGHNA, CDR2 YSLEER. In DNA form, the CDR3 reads TGCGCCAGCAGCCAAAGTACAACTCGAAGTGAAAAACTGTTTTTT. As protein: CASSQSTTRSEKLFF.

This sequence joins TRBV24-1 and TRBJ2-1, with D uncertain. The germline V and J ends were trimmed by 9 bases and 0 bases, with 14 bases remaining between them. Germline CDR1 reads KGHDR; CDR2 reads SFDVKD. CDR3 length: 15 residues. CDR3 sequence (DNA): TGTGCCACCTACCCCCGGTCCTACTCCTACAATGAGCAGTTCTTC. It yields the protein CATYPRSYSYNEQFF.

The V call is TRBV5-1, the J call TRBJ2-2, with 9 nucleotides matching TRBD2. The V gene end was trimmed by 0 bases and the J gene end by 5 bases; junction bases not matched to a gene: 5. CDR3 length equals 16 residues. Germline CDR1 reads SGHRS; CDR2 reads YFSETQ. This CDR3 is CASSLEGTSLTGELFF. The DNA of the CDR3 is TGCGCCAGCAGCTTGGAGGGGACTAGCTTAACCGGGGAGCTGTTTTTT.

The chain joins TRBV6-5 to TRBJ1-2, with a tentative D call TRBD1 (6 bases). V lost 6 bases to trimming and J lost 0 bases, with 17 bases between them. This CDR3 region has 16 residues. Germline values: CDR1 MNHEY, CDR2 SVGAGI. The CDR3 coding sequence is TGTGCCAGCAGCCGAGTCGGACAGAATCCTAACTATGGCTACACCTTC. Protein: CASSRVGQNPNYGYTF.

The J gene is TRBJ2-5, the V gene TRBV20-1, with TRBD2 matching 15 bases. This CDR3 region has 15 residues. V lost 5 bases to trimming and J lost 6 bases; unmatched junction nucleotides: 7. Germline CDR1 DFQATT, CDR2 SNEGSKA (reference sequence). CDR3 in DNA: TGCAGTGCTCTCGACGGGACTAGCGGGAGGAAGACCCAGTACTTC. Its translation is CSALDGTSGRKTQYF.

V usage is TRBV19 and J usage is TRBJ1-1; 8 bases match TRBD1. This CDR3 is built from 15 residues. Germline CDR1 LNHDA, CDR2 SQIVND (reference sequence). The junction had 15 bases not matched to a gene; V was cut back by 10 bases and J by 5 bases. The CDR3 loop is CATALSGGAMTEAFF. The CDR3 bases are TGTGCCACTGCCCTCTCAGGGGGCGCAATGACTGAAGCTTTCTTT.

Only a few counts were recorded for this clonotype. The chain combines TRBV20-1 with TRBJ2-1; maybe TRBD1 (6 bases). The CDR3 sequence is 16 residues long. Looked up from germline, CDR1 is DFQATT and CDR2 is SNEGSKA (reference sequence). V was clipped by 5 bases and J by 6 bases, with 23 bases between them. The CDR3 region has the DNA TGCAGTGCTCATGACACCAACAGGGTTTTAGGCAATGAGCAGTTCTTC. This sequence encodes CSAHDTNRVLGNEQFF.

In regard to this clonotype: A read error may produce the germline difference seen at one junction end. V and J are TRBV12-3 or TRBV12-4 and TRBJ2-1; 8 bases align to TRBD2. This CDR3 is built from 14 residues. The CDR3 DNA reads TGTACCAGCATTATTAGCGGGACACGAAATGAGCAGTTCTTC. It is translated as CTSIISGTRNEQFF.

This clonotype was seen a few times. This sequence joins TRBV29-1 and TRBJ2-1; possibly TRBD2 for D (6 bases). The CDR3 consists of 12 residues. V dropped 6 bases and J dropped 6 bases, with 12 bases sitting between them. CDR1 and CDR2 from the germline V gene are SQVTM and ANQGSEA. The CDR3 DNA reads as TGCAGCGTCCAGGGACTTTCCAATGAGCAGTTCTTC. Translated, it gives CSVQGLSNEQFF.

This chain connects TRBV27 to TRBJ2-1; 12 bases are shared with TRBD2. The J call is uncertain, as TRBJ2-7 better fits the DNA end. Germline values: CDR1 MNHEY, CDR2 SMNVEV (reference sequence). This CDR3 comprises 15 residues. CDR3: CASSRLAGVNNEQYF. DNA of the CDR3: TGTGCCAGCAGTCGACTAGCGGGAGTAAACAATGAGCAGTACTTC.

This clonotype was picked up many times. In DNA form, the CDR3 reads TGTGCCAGCAGCCCGCTCGGACAGGGCTACAATGAGCAGTTCTTC. Its translation: CASSPLGQGYNEQFF. The chain joins TRBV11-1 to TRBJ2-1; 8 bases align to TRBD1. V shed 5 bases, J shed 3 bases, and the junction held 6 bases outside the gene matches. This CDR3 has 15 residues. CDR1 and CDR2 (germline): SGHAT, FQDESV (reference sequence).

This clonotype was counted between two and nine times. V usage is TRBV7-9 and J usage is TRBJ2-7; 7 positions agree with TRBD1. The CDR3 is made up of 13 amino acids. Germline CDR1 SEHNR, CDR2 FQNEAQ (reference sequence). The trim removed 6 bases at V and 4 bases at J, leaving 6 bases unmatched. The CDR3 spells CASRGDRPYEQYF. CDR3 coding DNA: TGTGCCAGCAGGGGGGACAGACCGTACGAGCAGTACTTC.

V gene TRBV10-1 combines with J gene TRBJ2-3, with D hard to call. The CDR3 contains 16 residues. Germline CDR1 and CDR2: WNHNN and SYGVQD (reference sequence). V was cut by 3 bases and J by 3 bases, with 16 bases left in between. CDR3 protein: CASSEGSSRSTDTQYF. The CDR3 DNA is TGCGCCAGCAGTGAAGGTTCTTCCAGAAGTACAGATACGCAGTATTTT.

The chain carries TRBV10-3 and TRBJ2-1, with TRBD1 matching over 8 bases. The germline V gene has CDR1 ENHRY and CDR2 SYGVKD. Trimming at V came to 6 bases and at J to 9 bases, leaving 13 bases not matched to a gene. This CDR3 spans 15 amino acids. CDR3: CAIRRTGYHIAEQFF. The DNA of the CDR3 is TGTGCCATCAGAAGGACAGGGTACCATATCGCTGAGCAGTTCTTC.

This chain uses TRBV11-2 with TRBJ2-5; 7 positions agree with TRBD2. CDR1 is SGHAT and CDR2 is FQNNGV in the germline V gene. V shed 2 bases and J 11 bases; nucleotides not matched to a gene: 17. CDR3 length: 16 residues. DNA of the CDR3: TGTGCCAGCAGCTTATTAGCTAGCGGCTCCGGAGATGAGCAGTACTTC. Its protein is CASSLLASGSGDEQYF.

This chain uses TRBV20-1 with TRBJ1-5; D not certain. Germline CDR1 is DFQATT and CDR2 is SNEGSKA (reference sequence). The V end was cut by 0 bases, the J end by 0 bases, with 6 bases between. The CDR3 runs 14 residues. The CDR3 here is CSARERGSNQPQHF. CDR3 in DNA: TGCAGTGCTAGAGAACGGGGTAGCAATCAGCCCCAGCATTTT.

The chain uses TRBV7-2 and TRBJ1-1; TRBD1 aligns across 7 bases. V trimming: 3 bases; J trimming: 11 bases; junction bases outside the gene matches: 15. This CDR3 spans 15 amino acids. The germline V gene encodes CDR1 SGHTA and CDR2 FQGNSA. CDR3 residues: CASSFPGGEGMSAFF. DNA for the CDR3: TGTGCCAGCAGCTTTCCAGGGGGTGAGGGCATGAGCGCTTTCTTT.

The CDR3 nucleotides read TGCAGTGCGAGGACCCCGGTGGGTACGCCAGATACGCAGTATTTT. This gives the protein CSARTPVGTPDTQYF. The J gene is TRBJ2-3, the V gene TRBV20-1; D gene uncertain. Trimming removed 6 bases at V and 4 bases at J, with 20 bases between. CDR3 length: 15 residues. The germline gives CDR1 DFQATT, CDR2 SNEGSKA (reference sequence).

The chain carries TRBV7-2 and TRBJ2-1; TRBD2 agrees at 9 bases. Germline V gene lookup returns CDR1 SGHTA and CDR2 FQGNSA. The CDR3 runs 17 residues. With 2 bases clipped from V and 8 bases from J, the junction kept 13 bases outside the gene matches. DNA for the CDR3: TGTGCCAGCAGCTTACAGGCGGCGGGAGGGCGGGTGGATGAGCAGTTCTTC. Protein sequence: CASSLQAAGGRVDEQFF.

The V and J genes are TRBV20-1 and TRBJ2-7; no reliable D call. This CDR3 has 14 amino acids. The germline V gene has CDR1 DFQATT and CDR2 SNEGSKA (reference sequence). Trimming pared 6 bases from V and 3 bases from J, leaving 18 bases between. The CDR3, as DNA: TGCAGTGCCCCGTACGCTTGGAAAGACTACGAGCAGTACTTC. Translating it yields CSAPYAWKDYEQYF.